The next 12 T cell receptor beta chains were all read from a single sample in a study of blood T cell repertoires in COVID-19. Using immunoSEQ multiplex PCR, the repertoire was profiled, and TCRdb retains in-frame clones only, with some absent. The sample yields approximately 22,000 clones, about 91% seen once. The sequenced material came from peripheral blood. These receptors came from a man in his sixties or seventies with active COVID-19.

The chain uses TRBV2 and TRBJ2-7; 7 nucleotides line up with TRBD1. Trimming removed 6 bases from V and 7 bases from J; junction bases left unmatched: 12. The CDR3 loop spans 14 amino acids. Germline CDR1 reads SNHLY; CDR2 reads FYNNEI. The CDR3 loop reads CASSLTGLGIEQYF. The CDR3 bases are TGTGCCAGCAGCTTGACAGGGCTGGGGATAGAGCAGTACTTC.

This chain connects TRBV9 to TRBJ2-1; D is perhaps TRBD1 (6 bases). This CDR3 has 16 residues. Germline CDR1 SGDLS, CDR2 YYNGEE. V lost 0 bases, J lost 0 bases, and 10 bases lay in between. The chain's CDR3 is CASSVEGGSSYNEQFF. The CDR3 DNA reads as TGTGCCAGCAGCGTAGAAGGGGGAAGCTCCTACAATGAGCAGTTCTTC.

V is TRBV5-5 and J is TRBJ1-1; D uncertain. The germline CDR1 and CDR2 sequences are SGHKS and YYEKEE (reference sequence). The CDR3 has 14 residues. The ends were cut back, 2 bases at V and 0 bases at J, with 8 bases in the middle. Here the CDR3 reads CASSFLLMNTEAFF. The DNA for the CDR3 is TGTGCCAGCAGCTTCCTACTTATGAACACTGAAGCTTTCTTT.

This chain uses TRBV5-1 with TRBJ2-3; 9 positions match TRBD1. The germline CDR1 and CDR2 sequences are SGHRS and YFSETQ. The CDR3 runs to 15 residues. The V gene end was trimmed by 4 bases and the J gene end by 2 bases; junction bases not matched to a gene: 5. CDR3 in DNA: TGCGCCAGCAGCCTGGGACAGGGACCCACAGATACGCAGTATTTT. The encoded protein is CASSLGQGPTDTQYF.

This chain links TRBV5-1 with TRBJ2-5; a possible D gene is TRBD2 (5 bases). Trimming cost V 7 bases and J 3 bases, with 19 bases left between them. The CDR3 totals 15 residues. Germline values: CDR1 SGHRS, CDR2 YFSETQ. As DNA, the CDR3 is TGCGCCAGCGGTCCCTGGGAAACAGCGGAAGAGACCCAGTACTTC. Its translation is CASGPWETAEETQYF.

The genes are TRBV24-1 and TRBJ2-3, with TRBD2 matching over 14 bases. The V gene end was trimmed by 5 bases and the J gene end by 4 bases; junction bases not matched to a gene: 4. The germline V gene encodes CDR1 KGHDR and CDR2 SFDVKD. This CDR3 comprises 16 residues. The CDR3 coding sequence is TGTGCCACCAGTGCGGGACTAGCGGGAGTAGCAGATACGCAGTATTTT. Residues: CATSAGLAGVADTQYF.

The sample holds a few counts of this clone. The rearrangement uses TRBV12-1 and TRBJ2-5; the table names TRBD2, a call not compared with the DNA. TRBV12-1 is reported as a pseudogene. The CDR3 length is 13 residues. CDR3 in DNA: TGTGCCAGCTCGCCTAGTGAGGGAGAGACCCAGTACTTC. Its translation: CASSPSEGETQYF.

J is TRBJ2-4 and V is TRBV6-5; no reliable D call. Germline CDR1 MNHEY, CDR2 SVGAGI. Between the trimmed V and J ends, which lost 10 bases and 0 bases, there was a span of 10 bases. The CDR3 has 13 residues. The CDR3 DNA sequence: TGTGCCACCAGCGTCGGAGCCAAAAACATTCAGTACTTC. It translates to CATSVGAKNIQYF.

The chain employs TRBV5-6 and TRBJ2-5, with D unresolved. The CDR3 consists of 13 residues. Germline loops: CDR1 SGHDT, CDR2 YYEEEE. Trimming removed 1 base from V and 2 bases from J, with 6 bases in between. The DNA for the CDR3 is TGTGCCAGCAGCTTGTACAGTCAAGAGACCCAGTACTTC. Translating gives CASSLYSQETQYF.

This chain joins TRBV4-1 and TRBJ2-3, with 9 nucleotides matching TRBD2. Germline lookup yields CDR1 MGHRA and CDR2 YSYEKL. J was trimmed by 0 bases and V by 1 base; bases with no gene match: 5. This CDR3 is built from 17 residues. The CDR3 loop is CASSQGASGTSTDTQYF. The DNA for the CDR3 is TGCGCCAGCAGCCAAGGGGCTAGCGGGACGAGCACAGATACGCAGTATTTT.

This chain connects TRBV5-4 to TRBJ1-4; 10 bases map to TRBD1. The CDR3 spans 18 residues. The V segment lost 3 bases and the J segment 0 bases; nucleotides outside the gene matches: 8. The V gene's germline CDR1 is SGHNT and CDR2 YYREEE (reference sequence). The CDR3 DNA is TGTGCCAGCAGCTCAAACCGGGACAGGGGCGCAACTAATGAAAAACTGTTTTTT. Translation: CASSSNRDRGATNEKLFF. Full variable domain (missing parts from reference TRBV5-4 and TRBJ1-4): ETGVTQSPTHLIKTRGQQVTLRCSSQSGHNTVSWYQQALGQGPQFIFQYYREEENGRGNFPPRFSGLQFPNYSSELNVNALELDDSALYLCASSSNRDRGATNEKLFFGSGTQLSVL.

The V call is TRBV18, the J call TRBJ1-4, with 8 bases matching TRBD1. The CDR3 totals 18 residues. In germline, CDR1 is KGHSH, CDR2 LQKENI. The ends lost 3 bases at V and 8 bases at J; junction bases unmatched: 17. The CDR3 DNA is TGTGCCAGCTCACCCATCCCTGGGACAGGTGCTCGTGAGGAAAAACTGTTTTTT. Encoded protein: CASSPIPGTGAREEKLFF.